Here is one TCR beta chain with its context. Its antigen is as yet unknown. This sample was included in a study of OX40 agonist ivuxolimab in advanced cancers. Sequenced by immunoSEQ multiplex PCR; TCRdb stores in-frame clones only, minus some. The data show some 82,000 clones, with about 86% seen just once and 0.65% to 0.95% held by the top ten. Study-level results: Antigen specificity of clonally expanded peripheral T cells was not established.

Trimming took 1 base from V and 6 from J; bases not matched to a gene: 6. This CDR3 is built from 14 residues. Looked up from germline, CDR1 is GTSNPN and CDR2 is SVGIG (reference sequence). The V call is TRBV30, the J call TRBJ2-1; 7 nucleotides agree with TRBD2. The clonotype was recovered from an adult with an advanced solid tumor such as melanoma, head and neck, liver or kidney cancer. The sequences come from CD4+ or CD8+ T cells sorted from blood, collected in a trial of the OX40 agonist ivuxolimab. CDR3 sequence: CAWSGREPGNEQFF. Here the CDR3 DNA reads TGTGCCTGGAGTGGGCGGGAGCCTGGCAATGAGCAGTTCTTC.